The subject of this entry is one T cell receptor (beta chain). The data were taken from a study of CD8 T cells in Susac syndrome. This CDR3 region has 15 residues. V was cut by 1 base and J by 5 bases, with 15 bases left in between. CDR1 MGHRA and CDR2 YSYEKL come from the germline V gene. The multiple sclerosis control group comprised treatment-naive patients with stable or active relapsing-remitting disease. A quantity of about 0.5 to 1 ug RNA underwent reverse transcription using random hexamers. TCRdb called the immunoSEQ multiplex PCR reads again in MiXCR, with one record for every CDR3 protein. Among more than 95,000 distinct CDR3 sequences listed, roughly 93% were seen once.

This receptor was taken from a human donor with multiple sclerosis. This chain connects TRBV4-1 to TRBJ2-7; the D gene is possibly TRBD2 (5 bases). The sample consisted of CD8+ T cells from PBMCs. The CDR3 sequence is CASSQGAGLSDEQYF. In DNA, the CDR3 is TGCGCCAGCAGCCAAGGGGCGGGTCTGTCCGACGAGCAGTACTTC.